A single sample is the source of the 25 T cell receptor beta chains below, sequenced in a study of graft-versus-host responses after intestinal transplantation. Sequencing was performed with immunoSEQ multiplex PCR; in TCRdb, only in-frame clones are kept and a portion is missing. This table holds about 100,000 clones, roughly 87% found once. These receptors are not linked to any known antigen. Material: unstimulated CD4+ T cells sorted from spleen or lymph node cells, obtained before transplant. The receptors were gathered from a human donor who was the organ donor for an intestinal transplant.

The CDR3 loop reads CASTRDSSTDTQYF. The CDR3, as DNA: TGTGCCAGCACCAGAGATTCTAGCACAGATACGCAGTATTTT. The gene calls are TRBV11-3 and TRBJ2-3; no clear D gene. CDR3 length: 14 amino acids. The ends were cut back, 7 bases at V and 0 bases at J, with 11 bases in the middle. CDR1 is SGHNT, CDR2 YENEEA, per germline.

The V gene is TRBV7-2, the J gene TRBJ1-1; TRBD1 might be the D (6 bases). The CDR3 sequence is 15 residues long. Germline loops: CDR1 SGHTA, CDR2 FQGNSA. V lost 1 base and J lost 1, with 10 bases in between. CDR3 DNA sequence: TGTGCCAGCAGCTTAGGTGACAGGCAGAACACTGAAGCTTTCTTT. It specifies CASSLGDRQNTEAFF.

This rearrangement joins TRBV6-5 to TRBJ2-7; either TRBD1 or TRBD2 may supply D (6 bases each). The V gene's germline CDR1 is MNHEY and CDR2 SVGAGI. CDR3 length: 14 residues. V gave up 5 bases and J gave up 4 bases, with 15 bases separating them. The CDR3 DNA follows: TGTGCCAGCAGTCGTGAGAAGGGGGGATACGAGCAGTACTTC. It encodes CASSREKGGYEQYF.

The chain has TRBV29-1 and TRBJ2-3, with a weak D call TRBD2 (7 bases). Trimming cost V 6 bases and J 6 bases, with 19 bases left between them. Germline CDR1 is SQVTM and CDR2 is ANQGSEA. The CDR3 consists of 14 residues. The CDR3 DNA follows: TGCAGCGTCCAGGGAGGGGGGGATTGGGATACGCAGTATTTT. It yields the protein CSVQGGGDWDTQYF.

The J gene is TRBJ2-3, the V gene TRBV11-2; TRBD1 agrees at 7 bases. V shed 5 bases and J 4 bases; nucleotides not matched to a gene: 3. Germline values: CDR1 SGHAT, CDR2 FQNNGV. CDR3 length: 13 residues. The CDR3 DNA reads TGTGCCAGCAGCATAGGACAGGCAGATACGCAGTATTTT. Protein product: CASSIGQADTQYF.

The chain recombines TRBV18 with TRBJ2-7; 8 bases match TRBD1. CDR3 length: 13 amino acids. V lost 6 bases, J lost 2 bases, and 3 bases stayed unmatched. The germline V gene encodes CDR1 KGHSH and CDR2 LQKENI. CDR3: CASSRQGTYEQYF. The CDR3 DNA reads TGTGCCAGCTCTCGACAGGGGACCTACGAGCAGTACTTC. The entire variable domain, with the rest obtained from reference TRBV18 and TRBJ2-7, is as follows: NAGVMQNPRHLVRRRGQEARLRCSPMKGHSHVYWYRQLPEEGLKFMVYLQKENIIDESGMPKERFSAEFPKEGPSILRIQQVVRGDSAAYFCASSRQGTYEQYFGPGTRLTVT.

This sequence joins TRBV6-5 and TRBJ2-7, with 11 bases that match TRBD2. Germline values: CDR1 MNHEY, CDR2 SVGAGI. With 0 bases clipped from V and 3 bases from J, the junction kept 1 base outside the gene matches. The CDR3 loop spans 15 amino acids. The CDR3 loop is CASSYSGTSGYEQYF. The DNA of the CDR3 is TGTGCCAGCAGTTACTCAGGGACTAGCGGCTACGAGCAGTACTTC.

This clone was recorded once. The chain carries TRBV5-1 and TRBJ2-2, with 7 bases aligning to TRBD1. Germline CDR1 SGHRS, CDR2 YFSETQ. The V and J ends lost 0 bases and 6 bases, in that order; junction bases with no gene match: 5. The CDR3 contains 15 residues. The CDR3 coding sequence is TGCGCCAGCAGCTTGGAGGGACAGCACGCCGGGGAGCTGTTTTTT. Its translation is CASSLEGQHAGELFF.

This rearrangement joins TRBV5-1 to TRBJ2-1; 7 nucleotides agree with TRBD1. There are 16 residues in the CDR3. Looked up from germline, CDR1 is SGHRS and CDR2 is YFSETQ. With V trimmed by 1 base and J by 5 bases, 9 bases remained unmatched. DNA of the CDR3: TGCGCCAGCAGCTTGTCTCCTCCGGGACAGCACAATGAGCAGTTCTTC. Residues: CASSLSPPGQHNEQFF.

Only one count was recorded for this clone. The CDR3 DNA is TGTGCCTGGAACTCAGGCAGGGAAAATGAAGCTTTCTTT. Its translation: CAWNSGRENEAFF. This chain links TRBV30 with TRBJ1-1; tentative D call: TRBD1 (5 bases). The CDR3 has 13 amino acids. V was clipped by 4 bases and J by 7 bases, with 16 bases between them. Germline V CDR1 and CDR2: GTSNPN, SVGIG (reference sequence). The variable domain in full, completed from reference TRBV30 and TRBJ1-1, reads SQTIHQWPATLVQPVGSPLSLECTVEGTSNPNLYWYRQAAGRGLQLLFYSVGIGQISSEVPQNLSASRPQDRQFILSSKKLLLSDSGFYLCAWNSGRENEAFFGQGTRLTVV.

The chain uses TRBV5-1 and TRBJ2-4; 9 bases are shared with TRBD1. The V gene's germline CDR1 is SGHRS and CDR2 YFSETQ. This CDR3 is 19 amino acids long. V trimming: 2 bases; J trimming: 0 bases; junction bases outside the gene matches: 12. CDR3 DNA: TGCGCCAGCAGCTTTTGGCCGGGACAGGGTATACTAGCCAAAAACATTCAGTACTTC. This translates into CASSFWPGQGILAKNIQYF. Together with reference TRBV5-1 and TRBJ2-4, the CDR3 gives the full variable domain: KAGVTQTPRYLIKTRGQQVTLSCSPISGHRSVSWYQQTPGQGLQFLFEYFSETQRNKGNFPGRFSGRQFSNSRSEMNVSTLELGDSALYLCASSFWPGQGILAKNIQYFGAGTRLSVL.

The chain links TRBV5-1 to TRBJ1-4, with 7 positions matching TRBD1. Germline CDR1 SGHRS, CDR2 YFSETQ. This CDR3 is built from 14 residues. V lost 4 bases and J lost 4; bases outside the gene matches: 4. Written as DNA, the CDR3 is TGCGCCAGCAGCCCCCGGGACAGTAATGAAAAACTGTTTTTT. This gives the protein CASSPRDSNEKLFF.

This sequence joins TRBV5-1 and TRBJ2-3, with D maybe TRBD2 (5 bases). CDR1 SGHRS and CDR2 YFSETQ come from the germline V gene. V was trimmed by 4 bases and J by 5 bases, leaving 11 bases between them. There are 13 residues in the CDR3. The CDR3 is CASSGPEGDTQYF. Here the CDR3 DNA reads TGCGCCAGCAGCGGGCCCGAGGGAGATACGCAGTATTTT.

The chain employs TRBV14 and TRBJ1-4; 8 positions match TRBD1. This CDR3 is built from 15 residues. V shed 4 bases, J shed 10 bases, and the junction held 11 bases outside the gene matches. Per the germline V gene, CDR1 is SGHDN and CDR2 is FVKESK. In DNA, the CDR3 is TGTGCCAGCAGCCCCCAGAGGACAGGGTCTGGAAAACTGTTTTTT. Protein: CASSPQRTGSGKLFF.

The chain combines TRBV11-2 with TRBJ2-7, with a weak D call TRBD2 (5 bases). The CDR3 is made up of 15 amino acids. Germline V gives CDR1 SGHAT, CDR2 FQNNGV. V was shortened by 1 base and J by 3 bases, with 13 bases between the two germline ends. The CDR3 loop is CASSLGLTEGYEQYF. The CDR3 DNA follows: TGTGCCAGCAGCTTAGGTCTAACCGAGGGCTACGAGCAGTACTTC.

This clone has more than one count but fewer than ten. Additional DNA sequences in this sample encode the identical CDR3. The rearrangement joins TRBV20-1 to TRBJ2-1; D ambiguous. V lost 3 bases, J lost 8 bases, and 8 bases lay in between. The CDR3 runs to 11 residues. Germline-derived CDR1 and CDR2 are DFQATT and SNEGSKA (reference sequence). This CDR3 is CSASPSDEQFF. CDR3 sequence (DNA): TGCAGTGCTAGTCCCTCCGATGAGCAGTTCTTC.

V and J are TRBV23-1 and TRBJ2-3, with D uncertain. TRBV23-1 has ORF status, its function being uncertain. V was clipped by 10 bases and J by 2 bases, with 4 bases between them. The CDR3 loop spans 10 amino acids. Here the CDR3 reads CANITDTQYF. CDR3 nucleotide sequence: TGCGCCAACATCACAGATACGCAGTATTTT.

As to this clone: The sample carries other DNA sequences with the same CDR3. The genes are TRBV5-1 and TRBJ1-2, with 9 bases that match TRBD1. The CDR3 totals 15 residues. Unmatched junction bases numbered 7, after V lost 0 bases and J lost 7 bases. Germline CDR1 is SGHRS and CDR2 is YFSETQ. The CDR3 sequence is CASSLELQGAGGYTF. CDR3 in DNA: TGCGCCAGCAGCTTGGAACTACAGGGGGCGGGTGGCTACACCTTC.

The chain carries TRBV6-6 and TRBJ2-3; 9 bases align to TRBD2. Germline-derived CDR1 and CDR2 are MNHNY and SVGAGI (reference sequence). The length of the CDR3 is 15 residues. J was trimmed by 2 bases and V by 4 bases; bases with no gene match: 4. The CDR3 protein is CASSWTSVYTDTQYF. For the CDR3, the DNA is TGTGCCAGCAGTTGGACTAGCGTATACACAGATACGCAGTATTTT.

This rearrangement joins TRBV7-3 to TRBJ2-1; D is perhaps TRBD1 or TRBD2 (5 bases each). The CDR3 length is 13 residues. Germline V gives CDR1 SGHTA, CDR2 FQGTGA. With 5 bases removed from V and 7 bases from J, the gap between germline ends came to 12 bases. The CDR3 DNA reads as TGTGCCAGCAGCAACCTGGGGGTGAATGAGCAGTTCTTC. It is translated as CASSNLGVNEQFF.

The rearrangement links TRBV6-1 to TRBJ1-2; tentatively, D is TRBD1 (5 bases). Germline CDR1 and CDR2: MNHNS and SASEGT. The V end was cut by 3 bases, the J end by 4 bases, with 9 bases between. The CDR3 contains 13 residues. Here the CDR3 reads CASSETAPYGYTF. In nucleotides, the CDR3 is TGTGCCAGCAGTGAGACAGCGCCCTATGGCTACACCTTC.

The V gene is TRBV18, the J gene TRBJ1-2; 12 bases fit TRBD1. Germline V CDR1 and CDR2: KGHSH, LQKENI. CDR3 length: 16 residues. Trimming cost V 3 bases and J 4 bases; bases outside gene matches: 6. CDR3 residues: CASSPGQGALAYGYTF. CDR3 DNA: TGTGCCAGCTCACCGGGACAGGGGGCGCTTGCCTATGGCTACACCTTC.

This rearrangement joins TRBV7-9 to TRBJ2-3; D unresolved. The CDR3 extends over 16 amino acids. V was cut by 2 bases and J by 0 bases, with 12 bases left in between. The V gene's germline CDR1 is SEHNR and CDR2 FQNEAQ (reference sequence). The CDR3 sequence is CASSLRSFVSTDTQYF. In nucleotides, the CDR3 is TGTGCCAGCAGCTTAAGGAGTTTCGTTAGCACAGATACGCAGTATTTT.

The V and J genes are TRBV5-5 and TRBJ2-6; D is perhaps TRBD2 (5 bases). Germline values: CDR1 SGHKS, CDR2 YYEKEE (reference sequence). Trimming removed 0 bases from V and 1 base from J, with 8 bases in between. There are 16 residues in the CDR3. The CDR3 is CASSLARGSGANVLTF. CDR3 bases: TGTGCCAGCAGCTTGGCCCGGGGATCTGGGGCCAACGTCCTGACTTTC.

This rearrangement joins TRBV2 to TRBJ1-5, with a possible D match to TRBD1 (5 bases). Trimming shortened V by 6 bases and J by 7 bases, and 13 bases separated the two germline ends. This CDR3 spans 13 amino acids. Per the germline V gene, CDR1 is SNHLY and CDR2 is FYNNEI. For the CDR3, the DNA is TGTGCCAGCAGCTGGGGGGTCTACCAGCCCCAGCATTTT. Amino acids: CASSWGVYQPQHF.